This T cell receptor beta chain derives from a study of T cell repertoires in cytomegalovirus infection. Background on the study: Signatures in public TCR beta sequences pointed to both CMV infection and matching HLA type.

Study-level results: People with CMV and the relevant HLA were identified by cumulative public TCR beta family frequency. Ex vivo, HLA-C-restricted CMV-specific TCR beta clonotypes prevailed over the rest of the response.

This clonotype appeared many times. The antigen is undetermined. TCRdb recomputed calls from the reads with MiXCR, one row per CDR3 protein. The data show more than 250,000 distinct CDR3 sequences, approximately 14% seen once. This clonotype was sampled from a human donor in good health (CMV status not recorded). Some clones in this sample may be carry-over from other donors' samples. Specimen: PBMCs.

This CDR3 is CASSQDGTGGRQPQHF. The CDR3 DNA reads as TGCGCCAGCAGCCAAGATGGAACAGGGGGGCGTCAGCCCCAGCATTTT. This rearrangement joins TRBV4-1 to TRBJ1-5; TRBD1 matches at 8 bases. Per germline, CDR1 MGHRA and CDR2 YSYEKL. This CDR3 contains 16 residues. V was pared by 0 bases and J by 6 bases, with 7 bases of the junction left unmatched.